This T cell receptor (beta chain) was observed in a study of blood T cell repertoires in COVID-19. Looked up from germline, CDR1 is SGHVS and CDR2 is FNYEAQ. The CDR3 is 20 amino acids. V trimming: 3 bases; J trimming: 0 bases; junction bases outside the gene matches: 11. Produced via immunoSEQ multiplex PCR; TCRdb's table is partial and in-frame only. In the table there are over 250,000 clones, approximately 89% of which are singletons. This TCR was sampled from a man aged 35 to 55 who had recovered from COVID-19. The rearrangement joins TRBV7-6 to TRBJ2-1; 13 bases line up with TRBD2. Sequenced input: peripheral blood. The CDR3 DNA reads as TGTGCCAGCAGCTTTCAGGCTGGGACTAGCGGGAAAGGCTCCTACAATGAGCAGTTCTTC. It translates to CASSFQAGTSGKGSYNEQFF.